This T cell receptor beta chain was recorded in a study of T cell changes during pregnancy in multiple sclerosis. The repertoire was sequenced with immunoSEQ multiplex PCR; TCRdb's copy has only in-frame clones and lacks some. The table lists 70,000 to 75,000 clones, roughly 92% of them singletons. The sequence came from a female donor with multiple sclerosis, enrolled in a pregnancy study. The source was peripheral blood, collected in the second trimester of pregnancy.

CDR3 in amino acids: CASSLSYRAAEAFF. The CDR3 DNA sequence: TGTGCCAGCAGTTTGAGTTACAGGGCTGCTGAAGCTTTCTTT. The chain couples TRBV28 to TRBJ1-1; possible D gene TRBD1, 6 bases. This CDR3 is 14 amino acids long. V was clipped by 3 bases and J by 6 bases, with 14 bases between them. The germline V gene has CDR1 MDHEN and CDR2 SYDVKM. Variable domain in full (rest from reference TRBV28 and TRBJ1-1): DVKVTQSSRYLVKRTGEKVFLECVQDMDHENMFWYRQDPGLGLRLIYFSYDVKMKEKGDIPEGYSVSREKKERFSLILESASTNQTSMYLCASSLSYRAAEAFFGQGTRLTVV.